This T cell receptor (beta chain) originates from a study of blood T cell repertoires in COVID-19 (TCRdb year 2020). As for the study more broadly: Samples from collaborators originated in the United States, Italy and Spain and spanned both the acute and convalescent phases of COVID-19. A freely available public database, intended as a resource for researchers studying the immune response to SARS-CoV-2, is where the repertoires were released. The material from the prospective study consisted of cDNA or gDNA derived from T cells, B-cell-depleted T cells, or PBMCs. Deeply sampled blood TCRbeta repertoires from subjects exposed to, actively infected with, or recovered from COVID-19 were included in the dataset. The samples were drawn from the first 160 participants of the ongoing ImmuneRACE study and from some 1,300 subjects provided by 6 global collaborators. Where available, HLA class I and class II types were obtained from metadata supplied by the sample provider rather than from assay-based typing. Nearly every sample came with metadata listing a de-identified subject ID, COVID-19 status, age in years and sex.

At the junction V is shortened by 3 bases and J by 0 bases, with 13 bases in between. CDR1 SGHRS and CDR2 YFSETQ are derived from the germline V gene. The CDR3, cysteine through phenylalanine, is 15 amino acids long. The kept DNA is CDR3 alone, 45 bases in frame from the first base. One collaborating source in Seattle enrolled patients during active infection and followed them longitudinally through the course of disease. The collaborating institutions used their own protocols to collect whole blood in K2EDTA tubes. Collaborator samples were shipped for TCRbeta analysis as frozen whole blood, isolated PBMCs, or DNA extracted from either sample type. What the authors observed across the whole study: How much clinical and demographic metadata was included differed by source and by participant, and the metadata was provided uncurated.

Remarks on this clone: The antigen this receptor binds is unknown. It has no much larger one-base neighbor in the sample; base qualities were not kept.

The immunoSEQ Assay, a bias-controlled multiplex PCR, was used to amplify TCRbeta CDR3 regions from genomic DNA. The paper's data handling went like this. The number of nucleated cells in each sample was estimated by amplification of reference gene primers within the assay. Sequence reads were collapsed and filtered to measure the absolute abundance of every unique TCRbeta CDR3 rearrangement. For each sample, productive Simpson clonality was calculated by taking the square root of Simpson's diversity index across productive rearrangements. TCRdb's version of the immuneACCESS table is confined to in-frame rearrangements and falls short of the full clone set. An unresolved V gene accounts for under half of the shortfall where checked; the remainder is of unknown origin. V, J and clone size are those of that table, while D and trimming were read from the DNA. This sample holds 250,000 to 350,000 clones; roughly 84% were observed only once. Jointly, the top ten make up 15% to 18% of the sample.

The sequenced material came from peripheral blood. The sequence is built from TRBV5-1 and TRBJ2-7, and perhaps TRBD2 as D gene, on 6 matching bases. The TCR sequence derives from a person between 65 and 79 years old with COVID-19, enrolled during active disease. The CDR3 region: CASSWDSGRSYEQYF. The DNA reads TGCGCCAGCAGCTGGGACTCGGGCCGCTCCTACGAGCAGTACTTC.